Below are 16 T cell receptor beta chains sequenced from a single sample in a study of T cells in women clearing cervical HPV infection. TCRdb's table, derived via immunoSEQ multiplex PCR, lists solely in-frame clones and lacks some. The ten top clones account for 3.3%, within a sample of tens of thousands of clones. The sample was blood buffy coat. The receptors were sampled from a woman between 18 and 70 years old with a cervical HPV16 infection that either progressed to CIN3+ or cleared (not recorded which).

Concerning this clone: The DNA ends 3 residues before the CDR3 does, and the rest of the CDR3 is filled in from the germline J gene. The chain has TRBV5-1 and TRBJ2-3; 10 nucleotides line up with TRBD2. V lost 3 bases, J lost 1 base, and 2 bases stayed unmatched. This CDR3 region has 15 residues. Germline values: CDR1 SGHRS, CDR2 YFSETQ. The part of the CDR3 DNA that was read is TGCGCCAGCAGCTCTAGCGGGAGTGGCACAGATACG. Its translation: CASSSSGSGTDT. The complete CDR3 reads CASSSSGSGTDTQYF.

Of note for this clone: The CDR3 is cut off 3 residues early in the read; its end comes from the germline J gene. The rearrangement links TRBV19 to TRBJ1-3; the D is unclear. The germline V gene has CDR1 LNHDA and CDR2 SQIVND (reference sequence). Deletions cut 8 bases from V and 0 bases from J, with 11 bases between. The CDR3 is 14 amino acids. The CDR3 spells CASSNYDSGNTIYF. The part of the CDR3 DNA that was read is TGTGCCAGTTCAAACTACGACTCTGGAAACACC.

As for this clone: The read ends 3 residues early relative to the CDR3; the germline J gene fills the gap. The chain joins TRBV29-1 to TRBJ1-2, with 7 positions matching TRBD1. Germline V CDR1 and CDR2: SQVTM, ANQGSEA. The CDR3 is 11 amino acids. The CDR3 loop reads CSTTGDSDYTF. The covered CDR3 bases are TGCAGCACCACAGGGGATTCAGAC.

CDR3 bases read: TGCGCCAGCAGCGGTAACGCGGGCACAGATACG. Protein: CASSGNAGTDT. The complete CDR3 reads CASSGNAGTDTQYF. The chain carries TRBV5-1 and TRBJ2-3; the D is unclear. The read stops 3 residues short of the end of the CDR3; the missing end is completed from the germline J gene. The V end lost 4 bases, the J end lost 1 base, and 10 bases lay between the germline ends. The CDR3 runs to 14 residues. From germline, CDR1 is SGHRS and CDR2 YFSETQ.

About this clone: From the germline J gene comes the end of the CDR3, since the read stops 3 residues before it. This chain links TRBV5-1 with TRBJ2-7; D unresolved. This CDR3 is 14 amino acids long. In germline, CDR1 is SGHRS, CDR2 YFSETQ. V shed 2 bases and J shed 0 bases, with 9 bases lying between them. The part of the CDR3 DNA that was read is TGCGCCAGCAGCTTTACGGGTAACTCCTACGAG. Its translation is CASSFTGNSYE. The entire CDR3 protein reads CASSFTGNSYEQYF.

This CDR3 is CSARDRPGYGYTF. The DNA read from the CDR3 is TGCAGTGCTAGAGACAGACCGGGCTATGGC. The rearrangement links TRBV20-1 to TRBJ1-2; no firm D call. The read gets to within 3 residues of the CDR3 end, and the germline J gene fills in the rest. Germline-derived CDR1 and CDR2 are DFQATT and SNEGSKA (reference sequence). The CDR3 is made up of 13 amino acids. With 0 bases removed from V and 4 bases from J, the gap between germline ends came to 9 bases.

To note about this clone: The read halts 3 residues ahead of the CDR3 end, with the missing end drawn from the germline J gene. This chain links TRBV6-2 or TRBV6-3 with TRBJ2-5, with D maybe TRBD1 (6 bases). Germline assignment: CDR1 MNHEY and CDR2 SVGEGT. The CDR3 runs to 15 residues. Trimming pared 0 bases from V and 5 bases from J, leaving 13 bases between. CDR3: CASSYSSGRGETQYF. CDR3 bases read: TGTGCCAGCAGTTACTCGTCCGGCAGGGGTGAGACC.

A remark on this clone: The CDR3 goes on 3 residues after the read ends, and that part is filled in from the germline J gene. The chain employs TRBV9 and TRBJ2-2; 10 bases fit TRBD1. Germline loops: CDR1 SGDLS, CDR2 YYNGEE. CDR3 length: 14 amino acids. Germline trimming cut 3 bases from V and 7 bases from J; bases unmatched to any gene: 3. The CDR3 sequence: CASSETGGGGELFF. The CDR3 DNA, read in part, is TGTGCCAGCAGCGAGACAGGGGGCGGCGGGGAG.

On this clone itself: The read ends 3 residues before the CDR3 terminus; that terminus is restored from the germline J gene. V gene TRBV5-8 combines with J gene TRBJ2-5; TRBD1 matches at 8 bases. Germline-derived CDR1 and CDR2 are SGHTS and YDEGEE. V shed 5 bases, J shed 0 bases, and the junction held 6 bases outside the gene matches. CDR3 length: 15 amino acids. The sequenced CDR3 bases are TGTGCCAGCAGTTTTGGACAGGGTAACCAAGAGACC. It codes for CASSFGQGNQET. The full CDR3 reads CASSFGQGNQETQYF. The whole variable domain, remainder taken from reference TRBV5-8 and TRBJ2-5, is EAGVTQSPTHLIKTRGQQATLRCSPISGHTSVYWYQQALGLGLQFLLWYDEGEERNRGNFPPRFSGRQFPNYSSELNVNALELEDSALYLCASSFGQGNQETQYFGPGTRLLVL.

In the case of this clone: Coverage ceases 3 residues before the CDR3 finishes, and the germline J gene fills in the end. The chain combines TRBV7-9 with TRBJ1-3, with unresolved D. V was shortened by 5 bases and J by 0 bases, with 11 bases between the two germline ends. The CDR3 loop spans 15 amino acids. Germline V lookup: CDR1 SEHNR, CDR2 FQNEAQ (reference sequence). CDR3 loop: CASSQAGLSGNTIYF. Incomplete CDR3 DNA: TGTGCCAGCAGCCAGGCAGGCCTCTCTGGAAACACC.

Partial CDR3 DNA: TGTGCCAGCAGCTTTTTAGCGGCCAGCTCCTACAATGAG. It is translated as CASSFLAASSYNE. The CDR3 reads in full as CASSFLAASSYNEQFF. This chain connects TRBV5-4 to TRBJ2-1; possible D gene TRBD2, 6 bases. The CDR3 is cut off 3 residues early in the read; its end comes from the germline J gene. Germline CDR1 reads SGHNT; CDR2 reads YYREEE (reference sequence). The CDR3 extends over 16 amino acids. Trimming cost V 2 bases and J 0 bases, with 12 bases left between them.

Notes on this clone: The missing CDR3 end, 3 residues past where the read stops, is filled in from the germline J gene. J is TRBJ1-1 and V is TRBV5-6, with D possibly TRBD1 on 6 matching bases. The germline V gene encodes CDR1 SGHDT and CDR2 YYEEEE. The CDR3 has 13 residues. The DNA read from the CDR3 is TGTGCCAGCAGCCGGGTGGGGGCGTTCGAA. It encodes CASSRVGAFE. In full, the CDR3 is CASSRVGAFEAFF.

The sequenced part of the CDR3 DNA is TGTGCCAGCAGCCTGCTCCGGTCGCCAGATACG. The encoded protein is CASSLLRSPDT. In full, the CDR3 reads CASSLLRSPDTQYF. The chain links TRBV6-2 or TRBV6-3 to TRBJ2-3, with unresolved D. Read sequence stops 3 residues before the CDR3 end, and the germline J gene provides the missing end. With 6 bases removed from V and 4 bases from J, the gap between germline ends came to 14 bases. Germline V gene lookup returns CDR1 MNHEY and CDR2 SVGEGT. The CDR3 covers 14 residues.

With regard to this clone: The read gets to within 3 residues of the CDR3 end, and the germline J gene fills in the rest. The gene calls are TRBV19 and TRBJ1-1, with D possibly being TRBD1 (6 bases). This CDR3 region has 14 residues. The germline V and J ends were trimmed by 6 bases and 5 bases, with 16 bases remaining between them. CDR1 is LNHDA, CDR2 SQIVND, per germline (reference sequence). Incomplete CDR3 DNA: TGTGCCAGTAGCACCCGCAGGGGTACAACTGAA. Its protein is CASSTRRGTTE. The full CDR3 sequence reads CASSTRRGTTEAFF.

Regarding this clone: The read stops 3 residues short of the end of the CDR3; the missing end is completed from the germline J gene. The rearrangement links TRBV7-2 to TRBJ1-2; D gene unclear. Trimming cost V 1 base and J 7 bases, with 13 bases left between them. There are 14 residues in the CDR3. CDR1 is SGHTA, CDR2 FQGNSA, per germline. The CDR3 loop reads CASSLGGSGGGYTF. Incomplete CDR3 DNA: TGTGCCAGCAGCTTAGGAGGTTCTGGCGGTGGC.

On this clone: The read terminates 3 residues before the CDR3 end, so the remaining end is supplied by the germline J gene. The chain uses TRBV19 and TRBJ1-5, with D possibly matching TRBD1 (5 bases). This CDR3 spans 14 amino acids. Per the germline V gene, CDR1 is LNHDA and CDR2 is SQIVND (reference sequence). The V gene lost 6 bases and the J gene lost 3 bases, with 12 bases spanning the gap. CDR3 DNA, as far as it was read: TGTGCCAGTAGCACGCCAGGGTACAATCAGCCC. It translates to CASSTPGYNQP. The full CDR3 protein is CASSTPGYNQPQHF.